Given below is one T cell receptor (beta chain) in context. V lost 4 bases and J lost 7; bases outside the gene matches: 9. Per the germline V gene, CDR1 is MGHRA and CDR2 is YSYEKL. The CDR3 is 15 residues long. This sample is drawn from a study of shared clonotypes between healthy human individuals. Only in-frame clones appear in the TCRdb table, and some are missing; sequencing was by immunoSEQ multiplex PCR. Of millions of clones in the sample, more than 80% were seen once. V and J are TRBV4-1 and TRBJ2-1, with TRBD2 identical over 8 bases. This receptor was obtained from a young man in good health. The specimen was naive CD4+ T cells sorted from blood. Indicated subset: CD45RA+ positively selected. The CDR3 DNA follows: TGCGCCAGCAGCCTTAAGCGGGAGTCCATGAATGAGCAGTTCTTC. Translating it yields CASSLKRESMNEQFF.